This T cell receptor delta chain stems from a study of Vδ1+ human thymocytes. The study's findings and limits: In the thymus, TRG and TRD repertoires looked highly polyclonal with Gaussian CDR3 lengths. The authors advised highly purified populations and single-cell validation.

Extracted RNA was reverse transcribed into cDNA. Pooled V-gene forward primers with one constant-region reverse primer generated the CDR3 amplicons by multiplex PCR. TCRdb reprocessed the multiplex PCR reads using CATT. The data contain roughly 55,000 delta-chain clones, roughly 15% of them singletons. Note on this clone: Its antigen is currently unknown.

The CDR3 has 18 amino acids. Trimming pared 4 bases from V and 0 bases from J, leaving 21 bases between. Germline-derived CDR1 and CDR2 are TSWWSYY and QGS. Thymocytes were sorted as CD3+ TCRVdelta1+ TCRVdelta2- after alphabeta T cell depletion. The genes are TRDV1 and TRDJ1, with D possibly TRDD3 on 5 matching bases. Sequencing was done on a sample of Vdelta1+ gamma-delta thymocytes from the thymus. Documented subset: FACS-sorted CD3+ TCRalphabeta- TCRVdelta1+ TCRVdelta2- thymocytes. This TCR came from a boy younger than two who had congenital heart surgery. The CDR3, as DNA: TGTGCTCTTGGGGGGACCCGTCGTACTGGCCAAAACACCGATAAACTCATCTTT. Residues: CALGGTRRTGQNTDKLIF.